Below are 9 T cell receptor beta chains sequenced from a single sample in a study of blood T cell repertoires in COVID-19. Clones were sequenced by immunoSEQ multiplex PCR, and TCRdb holds only the in-frame ones, with some missing. The data hold 50,000 to 65,000 clones, with roughly 80% observed a single time. What was sequenced was peripheral blood. The origin of the receptors is a woman aged 45 to 65 with active or convalescent COVID-19.

The rearrangement joins TRBV11-2 to TRBJ2-3; 8 bases align to TRBD2. Looked up from germline, CDR1 is SGHAT and CDR2 is FQNNGV. The junction had 4 bases not matched to a gene; V was cut back by 3 bases and J by 2 bases. CDR3 size: 15 residues. CDR3 region: CASSFGREVTDTQYF. The CDR3 region has the DNA TGTGCCAGCAGCTTCGGGCGGGAGGTCACAGATACGCAGTATTTT.

The chain couples TRBV30 to TRBJ1-5; D perhaps matches TRBD1 (6 bases). This CDR3 spans 17 amino acids. Germline V gene data show CDR1 as GTSNPN and CDR2 as SVGIG (reference sequence). The V end was cut by 2 bases, the J end by 2 bases, with 19 bases between. The CDR3 sequence is CAWSSPTGPGGNQPQHF. The CDR3 region has the DNA TGTGCCTGGAGTTCACCGACAGGTCCTGGGGGCAATCAGCCCCAGCATTTT.

J is TRBJ2-4 and V is TRBV5-6; the match to TRBD2 covers 16 bases. There are 18 residues in the CDR3. The V gene's germline CDR1 is SGHDT and CDR2 YYEEEE. The V and J ends lost 3 bases and 1 base, in that order; junction bases with no gene match: 4. The CDR3 reads CASSSGLAGGLAKNIQYF. The CDR3 bases are TGTGCCAGCAGCTCGGGACTAGCGGGAGGGCTGGCCAAAAACATTCAGTACTTC.

V gene TRBV20-1 combines with J gene TRBJ2-3, with 8 bases matching TRBD2. The junction had 11 bases not matched to a gene; V was cut back by 3 bases and J by 6 bases. The CDR3 has 15 amino acids. Germline V gives CDR1 DFQATT, CDR2 SNEGSKA (reference sequence). This CDR3 reads CSASFYQRELDTQYF. CDR3 bases: TGCAGTGCTAGTTTTTATCAGCGGGAGCTCGATACGCAGTATTTT.

CDR3 in DNA: TGTGCCAGCAGTTTATCCCACGGGGTTGGGTCAGATACGCAGTATTTT. Amino acids: CASSLSHGVGSDTQYF. The J gene is TRBJ2-3, the V gene TRBV27; TRBD2 might be the D (5 bases). V lost 0 bases to trimming and J lost 4 bases, with 14 bases between them. Germline CDR1 is MNHEY and CDR2 is SMNVEV (reference sequence). CDR3 length equals 16 residues.

V is TRBV7-2 and J is TRBJ2-3; D is possibly TRBD2 (6 bases). This CDR3 comprises 15 residues. V was shortened by 2 bases and J by 5 bases, with 14 bases between the two germline ends. In germline, CDR1 is SGHTA, CDR2 FQGNSA. CDR3 coding DNA: TGTGCCAGCAGCTTATCTGCAGGAGGGGTAGATACGCAGTATTTT. This sequence encodes CASSLSAGGVDTQYF.

This clone was observed a few times. The genes are TRBV11-2 and TRBJ2-3; 8 positions match TRBD2. The CDR3 runs 16 residues. V dropped 6 bases and J dropped 6; count of bases not matched to a gene: 14. Germline-derived CDR1 and CDR2 are SGHAT and FQNNGV. In DNA, the CDR3 is TGTGCCAGCAGAGAGATGGTAGCGGGATACCCCGATACGCAGTATTTT. The encoded protein is CASREMVAGYPDTQYF.

This rearrangement joins TRBV11-2 to TRBJ2-7; TRBD1 agrees at 7 bases. Germline trimming cut 1 base from V and 0 bases from J; bases unmatched to any gene: 12. CDR1 is SGHAT, CDR2 FQNNGV, per germline. This CDR3 is built from 18 residues. The CDR3 bases are TGTGCCAGCAGCTTAGCTGCGGACAGGATCCTCCTCTCCTACGAGCAGTACTTC. Its protein is CASSLAADRILLSYEQYF. Full variable domain (missing parts from reference TRBV11-2 and TRBJ2-7): EAGVAQSPRYKIIEKRQSVAFWCNPISGHATLYWYQQILGQGPKLLIQFQNNGVVDDSQLPKDRFSAERLKGVDSTLKIQPAKLEDSAVYLCASSLAADRILLSYEQYFGPGTRLTVT.

This clone was observed a few times. This chain uses TRBV6-1 with TRBJ2-1; TRBD2 aligns across 12 bases. The V and J ends lost 3 bases and 8 bases, in that order; junction bases with no gene match: 5. Germline loops: CDR1 MNHNS, CDR2 SASEGT. The CDR3 spans 15 residues. The CDR3 here is CASSELAGGVDEQFF. The CDR3 DNA reads as TGTGCCAGCAGTGAGCTAGCGGGAGGGGTCGATGAGCAGTTCTTC.